The clone carrying this T cell receptor (beta chain) showed up just a few times. The data originate from a study of blood T cell repertoires in COVID-19. Only in-frame clones appear in the TCRdb table, and some are missing; sequencing was by immunoSEQ multiplex PCR. The sample includes 450,000 to 600,000 clones, around 87% seen only once; the top ten take 0.65% to 0.9%. Germline trimming cut 4 bases from V and 4 bases from J; bases unmatched to any gene: 6. The V gene's germline CDR1 is SGHKS and CDR2 YYEKEE (reference sequence). The CDR3 consists of 14 residues. The TCR sequence derives from a woman in her late teens or twenties who had recovered from COVID-19. The chain uses TRBV5-5 and TRBJ2-5; 8 bases are a match to TRBD1. The sequencing sample was made of PBMCs or T cells enriched from blood (not recorded which). The CDR3 DNA sequence: TGTGCCAGCAGCGGACCACAGGGGGGAGAGACCCAGTACTTC. It encodes CASSGPQGGETQYF.